Shown below are 5 T cell receptor beta chains from a single sample sequenced in a study of T cell responses to AZD1222 COVID-19 vaccine. Some clones are missing from TCRdb's copy, which holds only in-frame ones; the method was immunoSEQ multiplex PCR. The table has 75,000 to 95,000 clones, 90% seen once; the top ten hold 4.2%. Sequencing used peripheral blood, obtained on day 0 of AZD1222 vaccination. These receptors were collected from an adult in good health.

In regard to this clone: Within the sample, other DNA sequences also encode this same CDR3. The V and J genes are TRBV24-1 and TRBJ1-5, with D unclear. This CDR3 spans 12 amino acids. Deletions cut 4 bases from V and 1 base from J, with 1 base between. Looked up from germline, CDR1 is KGHDR and CDR2 is SFDVKD. The CDR3 DNA sequence: TGTGCCACCAGTGACAGCAATCAGCCCCAGCATTTT. Its translation is CATSDSNQPQHF.

The chain carries TRBV6-5 and TRBJ1-4; D is perhaps TRBD1 (5 bases). Germline V gives CDR1 MNHEY, CDR2 SVGAGI. V was pared by 6 bases and J by 8 bases, with 16 bases between. The CDR3 is 14 amino acids. The CDR3 nucleotides read TGTGCCAGCAGAGTCACCGGGACGGCCGAAAAACTGTTTTTT. This codes for CASRVTGTAEKLFF.

V is TRBV7-2 and J is TRBJ2-1, with no clear D. V was cut by 4 bases and J by 10 bases, with 14 bases left in between. Germline V gene sequence: CDR1 SGHTA, CDR2 FQGNSA. This CDR3 contains 13 residues. In nucleotides, the CDR3 is TGTGCCAGCAGCTCGACTGGTTTGGGGGAGCAGTTCTTC. Its protein is CASSSTGLGEQFF.

The gene calls are TRBV6-2 or TRBV6-3 and TRBJ2-7; maybe TRBD2 (5 bases). The ends were cut back, 4 bases at V and 4 bases at J, with 14 bases in the middle. The CDR3 covers 14 residues. The germline V gene encodes CDR1 MNHEY and CDR2 SVGEGT. CDR3 DNA: TGTGCCAGCAGTTTGACCGGGATTACTTACGAGCAGTACTTC. Translation gives CASSLTGITYEQYF.

The V gene is TRBV11-2, the J gene TRBJ1-1; TRBD1 is a possible D gene (6 bases). Germline V gene lookup returns CDR1 SGHAT and CDR2 FQNNGV. The CDR3 is 16 amino acids. Deletions cut 2 bases from V and 0 bases from J, with 13 bases between. The CDR3 DNA sequence: TGTGCCAGCAGCTTAATCTGGGGGCAGATGAACACTGAAGCTTTCTTT. Its translation is CASSLIWGQMNTEAFF.